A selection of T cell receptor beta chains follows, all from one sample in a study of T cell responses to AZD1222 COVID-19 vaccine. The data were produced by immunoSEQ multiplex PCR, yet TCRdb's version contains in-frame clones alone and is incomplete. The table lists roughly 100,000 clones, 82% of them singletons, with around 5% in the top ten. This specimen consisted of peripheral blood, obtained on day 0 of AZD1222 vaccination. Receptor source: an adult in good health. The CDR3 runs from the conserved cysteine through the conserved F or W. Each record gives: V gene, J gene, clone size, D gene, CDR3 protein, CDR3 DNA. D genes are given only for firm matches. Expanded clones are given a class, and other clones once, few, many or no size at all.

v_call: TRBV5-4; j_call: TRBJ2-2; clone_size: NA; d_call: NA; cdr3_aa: CASSPARGQNTGELFF; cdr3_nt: TGTGCCAGCAGCCCCGCTAGGGGACAGAACACCGGGGAGCTGTTTTTT
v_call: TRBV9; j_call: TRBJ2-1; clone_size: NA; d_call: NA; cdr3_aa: CASGAGLNNEQFF; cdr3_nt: TGTGCCTCCGGAGCAGGGTTGAACAATGAGCAGTTCTTC
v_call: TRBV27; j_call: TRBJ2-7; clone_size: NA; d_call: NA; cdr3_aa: CASSSNRGAYEQYF; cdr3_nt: TGTGCCAGCAGTTCGAACCGGGGAGCCTACGAGCAGTACTTC
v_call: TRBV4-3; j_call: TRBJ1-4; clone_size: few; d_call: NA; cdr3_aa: CASSPSLWGELFF; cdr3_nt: TGCGCCAGCAGCCCCAGCCTGTGGGGGGAACTGTTTTTT
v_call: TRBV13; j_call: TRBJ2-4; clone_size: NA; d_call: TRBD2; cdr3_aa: CASSSSGGGAKNIQYF; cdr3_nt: TGTGCCAGCAGCTCCTCTGGCGGGGGAGCCAAAAACATTCAGTACTTC
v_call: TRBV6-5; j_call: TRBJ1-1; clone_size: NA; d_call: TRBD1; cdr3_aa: CASRGETGMNTEAFF; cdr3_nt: TGTGCCAGCAGAGGAGAGACAGGGATGAACACTGAAGCTTTCTTT
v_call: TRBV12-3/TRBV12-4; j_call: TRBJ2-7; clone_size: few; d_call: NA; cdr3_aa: CASSLGQRGEQYF; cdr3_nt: TGTGCCAGCAGTTTAGGGCAGAGAGGCGAGCAGTACTTC
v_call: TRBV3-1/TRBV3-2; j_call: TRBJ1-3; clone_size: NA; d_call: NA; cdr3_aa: CASSRTEGGATGNTIYF; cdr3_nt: TGTGCCAGCAGCCGAACAGAGGGGGGCGCGACTGGAAACACCATATATTTT
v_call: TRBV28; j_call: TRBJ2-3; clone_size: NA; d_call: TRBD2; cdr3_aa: CASSLSRTSGGRDTQYF; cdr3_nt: TGTGCCAGCAGTTTATCCCGGACTAGCGGGGGGAGAGATACGCAGTATTTT
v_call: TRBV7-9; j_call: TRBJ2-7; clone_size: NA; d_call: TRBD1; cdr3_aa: CASSPPTGADEQYF; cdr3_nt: TGTGCCAGCAGCCCACCGACAGGGGCAGATGAGCAGTACTTC
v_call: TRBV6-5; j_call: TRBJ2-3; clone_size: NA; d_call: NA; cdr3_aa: CASTKFASTDTQYF; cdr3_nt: TGTGCCAGCACCAAGTTTGCTAGCACAGATACGCAGTATTTT
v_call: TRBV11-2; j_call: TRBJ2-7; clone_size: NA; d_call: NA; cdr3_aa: CASRRPSYEQYF; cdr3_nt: TGTGCCAGCAGACGGCCCTCCTACGAGCAGTACTTC
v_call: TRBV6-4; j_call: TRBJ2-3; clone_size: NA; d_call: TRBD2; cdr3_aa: CASSVVAGSTDTQYF; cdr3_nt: TGTGCCAGCAGTGTGGTAGCGGGTAGCACAGATACGCAGTATTTT
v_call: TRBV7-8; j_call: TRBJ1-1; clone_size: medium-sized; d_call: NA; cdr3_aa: CASSSGGGEAEAFF; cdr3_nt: TGTGCCAGCAGCTCAGGTGGAGGGGAGGCTGAAGCTTTCTTT
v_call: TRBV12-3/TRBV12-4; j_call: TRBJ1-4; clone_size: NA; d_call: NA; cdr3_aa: CASSLANEKLFF; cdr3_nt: TGTGCCAGCAGTTTAGCCAATGAAAAACTGTTTTTT
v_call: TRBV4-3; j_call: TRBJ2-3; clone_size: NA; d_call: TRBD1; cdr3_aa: CASSQEWPGGASYTDTQYF; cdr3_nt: TGCGCCAGCAGCCAAGAATGGCCAGGGGGCGCCTCTTACACAGATACGCAGTATTTT
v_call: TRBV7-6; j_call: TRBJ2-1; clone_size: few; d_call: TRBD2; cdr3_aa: CASSLFRGGLADYNEQFF; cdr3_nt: TGTGCCAGCAGCTTGTTTCGGGGTGGGCTAGCGGATTACAATGAGCAGTTCTTC
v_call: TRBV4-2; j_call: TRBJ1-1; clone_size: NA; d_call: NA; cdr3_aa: CASSQDPDTEAFF; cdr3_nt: TGTGCCAGCAGCCAAGACCCGGACACTGAAGCTTTCTTT
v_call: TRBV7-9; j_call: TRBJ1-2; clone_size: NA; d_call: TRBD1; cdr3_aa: CASSSGTGGYYGYTF; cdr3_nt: TGTGCCAGCAGCTCCGGGACAGGGGGCTACTATGGCTACACCTTC
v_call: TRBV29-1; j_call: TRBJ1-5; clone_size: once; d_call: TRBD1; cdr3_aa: CSVATGGAQPQHF; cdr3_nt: TGCAGCGTCGCAACAGGGGGCGCTCAGCCCCAGCATTTT
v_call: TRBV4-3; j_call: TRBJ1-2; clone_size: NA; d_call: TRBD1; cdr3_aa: CASSQTATGGASRGYTF; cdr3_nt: TGCGCCAGCAGCCAGACGGCCACAGGGGGCGCTTCGAGAGGCTACACCTTC
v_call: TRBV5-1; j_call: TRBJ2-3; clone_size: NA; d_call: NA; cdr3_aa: CASRAPAKGDTQYF; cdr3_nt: TGCGCCAGCAGGGCCCCAGCAAAAGGAGATACGCAGTATTTT
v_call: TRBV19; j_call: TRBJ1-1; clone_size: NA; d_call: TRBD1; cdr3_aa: CASSTLDRWNTEAFF; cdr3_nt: TGTGCCAGTAGTACACTGGACAGGTGGAACACTGAAGCTTTCTTT
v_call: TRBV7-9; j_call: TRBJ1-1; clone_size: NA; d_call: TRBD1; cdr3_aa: CASSSTQGALTFF; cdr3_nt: TGTGCCAGCAGCTCCACCCAGGGGGCTTTAACTTTCTTT
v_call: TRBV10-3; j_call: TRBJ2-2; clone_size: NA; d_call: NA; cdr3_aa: CAISAKGSTGELFF; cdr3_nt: TGTGCCATCAGTGCTAAGGGGAGCACCGGGGAGCTGTTTTTT
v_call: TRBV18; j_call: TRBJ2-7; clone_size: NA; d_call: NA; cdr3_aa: CASSLGDSYEQYF; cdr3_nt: TGTGCCAGCTCCCTCGGTGACTCCTACGAGCAGTACTTC
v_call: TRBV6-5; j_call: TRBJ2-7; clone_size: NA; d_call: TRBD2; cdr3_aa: CASSTGLLVEQYF; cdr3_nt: TGTGCCAGCAGTACGGGACTATTGGTCGAGCAGTACTTC
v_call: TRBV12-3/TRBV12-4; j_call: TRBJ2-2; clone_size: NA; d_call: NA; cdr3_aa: CASRTDNTGELFF; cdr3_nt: TGTGCCAGCAGGACAGATAACACCGGGGAGCTGTTTTTT
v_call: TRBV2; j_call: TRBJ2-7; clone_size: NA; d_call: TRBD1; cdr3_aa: CASKPTMGQAYEQYF; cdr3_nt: TGTGCCAGCAAACCAACTATGGGACAGGCCTACGAGCAGTACTTC
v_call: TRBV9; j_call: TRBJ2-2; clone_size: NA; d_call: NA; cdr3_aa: CASSVAGRTSTGELFF; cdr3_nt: TGTGCCAGCAGCGTAGCAGGGAGAACTTCAACCGGGGAGCTGTTTTTT
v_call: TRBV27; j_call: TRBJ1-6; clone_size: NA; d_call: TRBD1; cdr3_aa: CASSLGTGDSPLHF; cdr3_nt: TGTGCCAGCAGTTTAGGGACAGGGGATTCACCCCTCCACTTT
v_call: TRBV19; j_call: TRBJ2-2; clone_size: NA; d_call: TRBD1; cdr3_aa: CASRTSRDRGNTGELFF; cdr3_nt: TGTGCCAGCCGAACTTCCAGGGACAGGGGTAACACCGGGGAGCTGTTTTTT
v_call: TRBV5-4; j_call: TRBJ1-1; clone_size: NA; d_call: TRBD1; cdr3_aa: CASSLGGTGEEAFF; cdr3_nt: TGTGCCAGCAGCTTGGGTGGGACAGGGGAGGAAGCTTTCTTT
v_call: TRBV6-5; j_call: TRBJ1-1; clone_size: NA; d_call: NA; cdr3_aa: CASRARRTSNTEAFF; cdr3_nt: TGTGCCAGCAGAGCACGACGGACCTCGAACACTGAAGCTTTCTTT
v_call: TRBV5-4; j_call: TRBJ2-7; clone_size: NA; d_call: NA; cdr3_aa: CASSLNSYEQYF; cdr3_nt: TGTGCCAGCAGCTTGAACTCCTACGAGCAGTACTTC
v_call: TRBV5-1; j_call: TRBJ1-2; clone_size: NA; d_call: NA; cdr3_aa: CASSLGQSPISTYGYTF; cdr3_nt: TGCGCCAGCAGCCTAGGACAGAGTCCCATTTCGACCTATGGCTACACCTTC
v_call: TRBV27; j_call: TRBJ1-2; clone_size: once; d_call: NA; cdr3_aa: CASSPLGGLGYTF; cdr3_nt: TGTGCCAGCAGTCCCCTAGGGGGGTTGGGCTACACCTTC
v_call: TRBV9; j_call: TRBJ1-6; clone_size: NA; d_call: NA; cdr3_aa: CASSAEESSPLHF; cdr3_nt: TGTGCCAGCAGCGCAGAGGAAAGTTCACCCCTCCACTTT
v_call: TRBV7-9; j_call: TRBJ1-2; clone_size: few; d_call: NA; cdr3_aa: CASSLDFSGALRSGYTF; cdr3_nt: TGTGCCAGCAGCTTAGATTTCTCGGGGGCGCTCCGATCTGGCTACACCTTC
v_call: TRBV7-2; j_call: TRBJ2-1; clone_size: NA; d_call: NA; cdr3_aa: CASSRTGLGWRASYNEQFF; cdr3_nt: TGTGCCAGCAGCCGTACGGGCCTTGGGTGGCGGGCCTCCTACAATGAGCAGTTCTTC
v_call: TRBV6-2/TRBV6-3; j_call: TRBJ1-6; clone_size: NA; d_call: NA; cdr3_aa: CASSYSGSSPLHF; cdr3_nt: TGTGCCAGCAGTTACTCGGGGAGTTCACCCCTCCACTTT
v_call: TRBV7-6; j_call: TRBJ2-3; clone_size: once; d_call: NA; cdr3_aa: CASSGDTQYF; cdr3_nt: TGTGCCAGCAGCGGAGATACGCAGTATTTT
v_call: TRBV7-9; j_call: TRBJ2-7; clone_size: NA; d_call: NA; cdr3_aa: CASSAYYEQYF; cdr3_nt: TGTGCCAGCAGCGCCTACTACGAGCAGTACTTC
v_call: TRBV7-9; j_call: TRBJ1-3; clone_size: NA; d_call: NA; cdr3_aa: CASSRAGVSGNTIYF; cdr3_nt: TGTGCCAGCAGCCGGGCAGGAGTCTCTGGAAACACCATATATTTT
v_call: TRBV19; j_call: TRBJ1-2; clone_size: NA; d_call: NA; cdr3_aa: CASNPTHAYGYTF; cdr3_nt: TGTGCCAGTAACCCAACCCACGCCTATGGCTACACCTTC
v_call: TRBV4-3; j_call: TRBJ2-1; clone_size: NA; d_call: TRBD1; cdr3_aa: CASSQDVGTGGNEQFF; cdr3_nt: TGCGCCAGCAGCCAAGATGTCGGGACAGGGGGCAATGAGCAGTTCTTC